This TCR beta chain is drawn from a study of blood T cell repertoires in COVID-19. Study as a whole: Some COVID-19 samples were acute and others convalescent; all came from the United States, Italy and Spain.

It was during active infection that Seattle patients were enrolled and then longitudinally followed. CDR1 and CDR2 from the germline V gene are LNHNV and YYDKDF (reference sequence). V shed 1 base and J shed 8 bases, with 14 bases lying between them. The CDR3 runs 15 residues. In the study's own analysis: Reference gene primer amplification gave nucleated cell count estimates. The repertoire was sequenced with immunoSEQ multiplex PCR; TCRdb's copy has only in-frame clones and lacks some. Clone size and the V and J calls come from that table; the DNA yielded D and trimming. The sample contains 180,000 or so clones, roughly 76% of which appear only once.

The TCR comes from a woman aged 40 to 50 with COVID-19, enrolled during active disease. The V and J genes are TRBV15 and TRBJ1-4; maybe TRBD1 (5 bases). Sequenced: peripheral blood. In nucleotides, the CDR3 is TGTGCCACCAGCAGAGTAAGGGGCGCAGGGGAAAAACTGTTTTTT. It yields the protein CATSRVRGAGEKLFF.